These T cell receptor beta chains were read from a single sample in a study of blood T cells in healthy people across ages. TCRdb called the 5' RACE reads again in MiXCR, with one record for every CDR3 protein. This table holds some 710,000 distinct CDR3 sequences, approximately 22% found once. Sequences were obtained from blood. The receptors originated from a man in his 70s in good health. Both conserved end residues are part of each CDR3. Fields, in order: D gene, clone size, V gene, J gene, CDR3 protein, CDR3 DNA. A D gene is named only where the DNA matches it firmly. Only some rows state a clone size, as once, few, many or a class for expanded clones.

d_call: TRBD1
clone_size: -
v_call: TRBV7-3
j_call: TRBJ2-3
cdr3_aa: CASSLMGQGGTDTQYF
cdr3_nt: TGTGCCAGCAGCTTAATGGGACAGGGCGGCACAGATACGCAGTATTTT

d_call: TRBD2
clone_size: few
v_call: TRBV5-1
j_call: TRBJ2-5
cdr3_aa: CASSFLAGVEETQYF
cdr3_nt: TGCGCCAGCAGCTTTCTAGCGGGAGTTGAAGAGACCCAGTACTTC

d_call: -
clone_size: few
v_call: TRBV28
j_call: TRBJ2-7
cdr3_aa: CASLGTFDEQYF
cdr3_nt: TGTGCCAGCCTCGGTACGTTCGACGAGCAGTACTTC

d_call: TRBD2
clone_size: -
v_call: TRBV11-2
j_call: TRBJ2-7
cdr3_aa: CASSHGTSGEFGLEQYF
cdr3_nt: TGTGCCAGCAGCCATGGGACTAGCGGGGAGTTCGGGCTCGAGCAGTACTTC

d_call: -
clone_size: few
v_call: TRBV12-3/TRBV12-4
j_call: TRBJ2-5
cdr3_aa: CASSVRTAQETQYF
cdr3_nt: TGTGCCAGCAGTGTCCGGACAGCCCAAGAGACCCAGTACTTC

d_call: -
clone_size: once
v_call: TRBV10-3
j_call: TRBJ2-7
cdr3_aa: CAISEGGTSGYEQYF
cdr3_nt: TGTGCCATCAGTGAGGGGGGGACATCAGGCTACGAGCAGTACTTC

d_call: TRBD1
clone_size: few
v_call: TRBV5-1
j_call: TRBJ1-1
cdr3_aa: CASGQRQGMNTEAFF
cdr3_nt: TGCGCCAGCGGTCAAAGACAGGGGATGAACACTGAAGCTTTCTTT

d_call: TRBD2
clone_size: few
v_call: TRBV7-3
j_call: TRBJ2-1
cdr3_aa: CASSLKARGLGLSEQFF
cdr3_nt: TGTGCCAGCAGCTTAAAGGCTAGGGGACTAGGTCTAAGTGAGCAGTTCTTC

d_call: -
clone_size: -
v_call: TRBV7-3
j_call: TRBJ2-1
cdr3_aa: CASSLMPGQGLTSSYNEQFF
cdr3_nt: TGTGCCAGCAGCTTAATGCCGGGCCAGGGGCTAACTAGCTCCTACAATGAGCAGTTCTTC

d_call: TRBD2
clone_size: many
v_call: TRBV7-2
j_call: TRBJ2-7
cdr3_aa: CASSLEGTSGTYEQYF
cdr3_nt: TGTGCCAGCAGCTTAGAAGGGACTAGCGGCACCTACGAGCAGTACTTC

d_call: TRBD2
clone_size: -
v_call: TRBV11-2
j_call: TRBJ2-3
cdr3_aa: CASSPSGDDTDTQYF
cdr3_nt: TGTGCCAGCAGCCCTAGCGGGGACGACACAGATACGCAGTATTTT

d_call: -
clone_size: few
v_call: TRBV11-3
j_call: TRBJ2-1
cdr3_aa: CASSNYRGLSDEQFF
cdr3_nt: TGTGCCAGCAGCAACTACCGGGGGCTTTCGGATGAGCAGTTCTTC

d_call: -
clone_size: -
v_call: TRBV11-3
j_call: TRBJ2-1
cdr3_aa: CASSPGRVNEQFF
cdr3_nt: TGTGCCAGCAGTCCCGGCAGGGTGAATGAGCAGTTCTTC

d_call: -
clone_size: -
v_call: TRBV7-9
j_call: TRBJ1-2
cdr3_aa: CASSSGPWGYTF
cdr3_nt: TGTGCCAGCAGCTCGGGACCCTGGGGCTACACCTTC

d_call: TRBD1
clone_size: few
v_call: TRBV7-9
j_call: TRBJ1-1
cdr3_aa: CASSRDGTVTEAFF
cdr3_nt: TGTGCCAGCAGTCGGGACGGGACAGTCACTGAAGCTTTCTTT

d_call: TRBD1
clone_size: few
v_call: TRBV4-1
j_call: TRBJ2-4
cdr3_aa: CASRGGEGAKNIQYF
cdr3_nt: TGCGCCAGCAGAGGGGGCGAAGGAGCCAAAAACATTCAGTACTTC

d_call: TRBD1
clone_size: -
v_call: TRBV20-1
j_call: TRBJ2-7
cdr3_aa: CSTYRGQSEQYF
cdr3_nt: TGCAGTACGTACAGGGGGCAAAGCGAGCAGTACTTC

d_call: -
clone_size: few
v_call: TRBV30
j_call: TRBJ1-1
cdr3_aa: CAFKFSGTYNTEAFF
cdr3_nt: TGTGCCTTTAAATTTTCCGGGACATATAACACTGAAGCTTTCTTT

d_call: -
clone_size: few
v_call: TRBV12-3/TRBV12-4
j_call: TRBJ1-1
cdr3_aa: CASEGVAEAFF
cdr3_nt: TGTGCCAGTGAAGGGGTCGCTGAAGCTTTCTTT

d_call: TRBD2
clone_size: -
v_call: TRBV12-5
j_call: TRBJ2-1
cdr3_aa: CASGLLAGGQVYEQFF
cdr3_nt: TGTGCTAGTGGTCTCCTAGCGGGAGGCCAGGTATATGAGCAGTTCTTC

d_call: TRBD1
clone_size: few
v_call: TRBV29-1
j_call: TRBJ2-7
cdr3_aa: CSVEDRDRDLKQYF
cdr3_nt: TGCAGCGTTGAAGATCGGGACAGAGACCTCAAGCAGTACTTC

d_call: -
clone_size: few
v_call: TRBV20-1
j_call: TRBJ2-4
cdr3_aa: CSAGPIAKNIQYF
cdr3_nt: TGCAGTGCTGGACCGATAGCCAAAAACATTCAGTACTTC

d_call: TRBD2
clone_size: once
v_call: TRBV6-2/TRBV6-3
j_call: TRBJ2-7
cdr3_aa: CASSRGLAVSYEQYF
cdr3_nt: TGTGCCAGCAGTCGCGGACTAGCGGTCTCCTACGAGCAGTACTTC

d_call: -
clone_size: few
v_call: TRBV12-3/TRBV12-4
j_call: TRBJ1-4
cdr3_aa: CASSFGWEKLFF
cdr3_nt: TGTGCCAGCAGTTTCGGTTGGGAAAAACTGTTTTTT

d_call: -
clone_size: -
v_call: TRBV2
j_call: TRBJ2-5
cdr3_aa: CASSEALPQETQYF
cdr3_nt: TGTGCCAGCAGTGAAGCATTACCACAAGAGACCCAGTACTTC

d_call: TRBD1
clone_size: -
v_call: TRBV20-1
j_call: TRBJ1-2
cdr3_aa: CSAREGQAVRYTF
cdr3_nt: TGCAGTGCTAGGGAAGGACAGGCCGTCCGCTACACCTTC